These 17 T cell receptor beta chains originate from one sample sequenced in a study of graft-versus-host responses after intestinal transplantation. Profiling relied on immunoSEQ multiplex PCR, and the TCRdb table lists in-frame clones only, not all of them. The data show about 24,000 clones, 70% to 90% seen once. Sample: PBMCs, taken roughly 69 weeks after intestinal transplant. These receptors were collected from a human patient who received an intestinal transplant, so some T cells may come from the graft donor.

The chain carries TRBV27 and TRBJ1-1; D is ambiguous. CDR1 is MNHEY and CDR2 is SMNVEV in the germline V gene (reference sequence). The CDR3 is 15 residues long. Trimming pared 0 bases from V and 5 bases from J, leaving 13 bases between. The CDR3 bases are TGTGCCAGCAGTTTATCGAGTAGGGCGGCAACTGAAGCTTTCTTT. It yields the protein CASSLSSRAATEAFF.

V gene TRBV5-6 combines with J gene TRBJ2-5; 14 bases align to TRBD2. Germline CDR1 and CDR2: SGHDT and YYEEEE. The junction had 7 bases not matched to a gene; V was cut back by 2 bases and J by 1 base. This CDR3 region has 18 residues. CDR3 in DNA: TGTGCCAGCAGCTTAAGGACTAGCGGGAGGACGGGCCAAGAGACCCAGTACTTC. This encodes CASSLRTSGRTGQETQYF.

V gene TRBV5-1 combines with J gene TRBJ1-1, with 9 positions matching TRBD1. Germline V CDR1 and CDR2: SGHRS, YFSETQ. Germline trimming cut 9 bases from V and 3 bases from J; bases unmatched to any gene: 6. This CDR3 is built from 13 residues. The CDR3 nucleotides read TGCGCCACCCGACAGGGGGTTCACACTGAAGCTTTCTTT. Protein sequence: CATRQGVHTEAFF.

This sequence joins TRBV19 and TRBJ1-1; 7 bases match TRBD1. The CDR3 has 15 amino acids. The germline V gene encodes CDR1 LNHDA and CDR2 SQIVND (reference sequence). Unmatched junction bases numbered 10, after V lost 5 bases and J lost 4 bases. In DNA, the CDR3 is TGTGCCAGTAGTGGCACAGGGGTTTGGGCCACTGAAGCTTTCTTT. It specifies CASSGTGVWATEAFF.

The rearrangement uses TRBV6-1 and TRBJ2-3, with TRBD2 identical over 11 bases. This CDR3 is 14 amino acids long. Trimming removed 8 bases from V and 6 bases from J; junction bases left unmatched: 7. Germline values: CDR1 MNHNS, CDR2 SASEGT. The CDR3 loop reads CASETSGNRDTQYF. In nucleotides, the CDR3 is TGTGCCAGCGAGACTAGCGGGAATCGGGATACGCAGTATTTT.

This clone was counted once. The genes are TRBV6-5 and TRBJ2-7; either TRBD1 or TRBD2 may supply D (5 bases each). Germline assignment: CDR1 MNHEY and CDR2 SVGAGI. The CDR3 loop spans 15 amino acids. V lost 5 bases and J lost 0, with 14 bases in between. CDR3 region: CASSPGPISSYEQYF. CDR3 DNA sequence: TGTGCCAGCAGTCCGGGACCGATTAGCTCCTACGAGCAGTACTTC.

The J gene is TRBJ2-5, the V gene TRBV18, with D possibly TRBD1 on 6 matching bases. Germline lookup yields CDR1 KGHSH and CDR2 LQKENI. The V end lost 4 bases, the J end lost 5 bases, and 14 bases lay between the germline ends. The CDR3 is made up of 14 amino acids. In nucleotides, the CDR3 is TGTGCCAGCTCACGTTTCAGGGGCAAGGAGACCCAGTACTTC. It specifies CASSRFRGKETQYF.

CDR3 sequence (DNA): TGTGCCAGCAGTGACTCAGGCCACACAGATACGCAGTATTTT. Protein sequence: CASSDSGHTDTQYF. The chain uses TRBV6-4 and TRBJ2-3; D unresolved. CDR3 size: 14 residues. V lost 0 bases, J lost 2 bases, and 6 bases lay in between. CDR1 MRHNA and CDR2 SNTAGT come from the germline V gene.

The rearrangement uses TRBV13 and TRBJ1-5, with D unclear. With 2 bases removed from V and 10 bases from J, the gap between germline ends came to 9 bases. This CDR3 region has 12 residues. CDR1 and CDR2 (germline): PRHDT, FYEKMQ (reference sequence). CDR3 nucleotide sequence: TGTGCCAGCAGCTTAAGGACGGGCCCCCAGCATTTT. The encoded protein is CASSLRTGPQHF.

This clone was seen a single time. The gene calls are TRBV7-8 and TRBJ1-4, with 7 positions matching TRBD1. V lost 2 bases to trimming and J lost 0 bases; unmatched junction nucleotides: 12. This CDR3 contains 19 residues. Germline V gene sequence: CDR1 SGHVS, CDR2 FQNEAQ. The CDR3 reads CASSLYRGGYRATNEKLFF. As DNA, the CDR3 is TGTGCCAGCAGCTTATACAGGGGAGGGTATAGAGCAACTAATGAAAAACTGTTTTTT. Full variable domain (outside the CDR3, taken from reference TRBV7-8 and TRBJ1-4): GAGVSQSPRYKVAKRGQDVALRCDPISGHVSLFWYQQALGQGPEFLTYFQNEAQLDKSGLPSDRFFAERPEGSVSTLKIQRTQQEDSAVYLCASSLYRGGYRATNEKLFFGSGTQLSVL.

The rearrangement uses TRBV7-8 and TRBJ2-3; 8 nucleotides agree with TRBD2. Germline values: CDR1 SGHVS, CDR2 FQNEAQ. The CDR3 sequence is 13 residues long. Trimming at V came to 7 bases and at J to 5 bases, leaving 5 bases not matched to a gene. CDR3 in amino acids: CASTAGGRDTQYF. CDR3 coding DNA: TGTGCCAGCACGGCGGGAGGACGAGATACGCAGTATTTT.

This chain uses TRBV7-3 with TRBJ2-1; a possible D gene is TRBD2 (5 bases). The CDR3 is 19 residues long. The ends were cut back, 1 base at V and 4 bases at J, with 23 bases in the middle. Germline V gene data show CDR1 as SGHTA and CDR2 as FQGTGA. CDR3 residues: CASSLNPRLWEPNYNEQFF. For the CDR3, the DNA is TGTGCCAGCAGCTTAAATCCCCGGCTCTGGGAGCCCAATTACAATGAGCAGTTCTTC.

This chain links TRBV18 with TRBJ2-7, with a tentative D call TRBD1 (8 bases). The V and J ends lost 2 bases and 0 bases respectively, with 17 bases between them. This CDR3 region has 17 residues. Germline CDR1 reads KGHSH; CDR2 reads LQKENI. The CDR3 spells CASSPNRGGPSSYEQYF. For the CDR3, the DNA is TGTGCCAGCTCACCAAACAGGGGGGGCCCGAGCTCCTACGAGCAGTACTTC.

This chain joins TRBV6-1 and TRBJ1-5, with TRBD1 matching 9 bases. The CDR3 totals 15 residues. Germline V CDR1 and CDR2: MNHNS, SASEGT. Losses at the gene ends were 6 bases for V and 4 bases for J; bases not matched to a gene: 7. CDR3: CASRPDRGQNQPQHF. CDR3 bases: TGTGCCAGCAGGCCGGACAGGGGCCAGAATCAGCCCCAGCATTTT.

The V call is TRBV5-1, the J call TRBJ1-5; D remains ambiguous. Looked up from germline, CDR1 is SGHRS and CDR2 is YFSETQ. Trimming pared 7 bases from V and 0 bases from J, leaving 11 bases between. This CDR3 has 14 residues. The CDR3, as DNA: TGCGCCAGCGCCCCCGGGGATAGCAATCAGCCCCAGCATTTT. Its translation: CASAPGDSNQPQHF. Full variable domain (remainder filled in from reference TRBV5-1 and TRBJ1-5): KAGVTQTPRYLIKTRGQQVTLSCSPISGHRSVSWYQQTPGQGLQFLFEYFSETQRNKGNFPGRFSGRQFSNSRSEMNVSTLELGDSALYLCASAPGDSNQPQHFGDGTRLSIL.

The rearrangement uses TRBV7-9 and TRBJ2-1, with 7 bases fitting TRBD2. CDR1 and CDR2 (germline): SEHNR, FQNEAQ (reference sequence). Trimming took 1 base from V and 0 from J; bases not matched to a gene: 0. This CDR3 contains 15 residues. CDR3 DNA: TGTGCCAGCAGCTTAGGGACTAGCTCCTACAATGAGCAGTTCTTC. It specifies CASSLGTSSYNEQFF.

The chain combines TRBV30 with TRBJ2-7; 14 positions agree with TRBD2. There are 17 residues in the CDR3. Per the germline V gene, CDR1 is GTSNPN and CDR2 is SVGIG (reference sequence). The V segment lost 6 bases and the J segment 0 bases; nucleotides outside the gene matches: 10. The CDR3 here is CACAPGLAGESSYEQYF. CDR3 sequence (DNA): TGTGCCTGTGCACCGGGACTAGCGGGAGAGAGCTCCTACGAGCAGTACTTC.